Following are 27 T cell receptor beta chains from one sample sequenced in a study of T cells after posttransplantation cyclophosphamide. Sequenced by immunoSEQ multiplex PCR; TCRdb stores in-frame clones only, minus some. This sample has about 50,000 clones, with 90% to 95% found just once. The sequenced material came from PBMCs. These receptors were obtained from a young woman in good health and a related stem cell transplant donor.

The chain has TRBV7-2 and TRBJ1-5; tentative D call: TRBD1 (6 bases). The CDR3 contains 15 residues. The germline V and J ends were trimmed by 6 bases and 0 bases, with 12 bases remaining between them. The germline V gene has CDR1 SGHTA and CDR2 FQGNSA. The CDR3 DNA is TGTGCCAGCAGGAAGGACAGAAATAGCAATCAGCCCCAGCATTTT. It is translated as CASRKDRNSNQPQHF.

The count of this clone is one. The chain combines TRBV6-5 with TRBJ2-1, with 15 positions matching TRBD2. The length of the CDR3 is 12 residues. Germline-derived CDR1 and CDR2 are MNHEY and SVGAGI. Germline trimming cut 6 bases from V and 15 bases from J; bases unmatched to any gene: 3. CDR3 residues: CASSGLAGGAFF. The CDR3 DNA follows: TGTGCCAGCAGCGGACTAGCGGGGGGGGCGTTCTTC.

V gene TRBV5-1 combines with J gene TRBJ2-3; D is perhaps TRBD1 (6 bases). CDR3 length: 14 amino acids. Germline CDR1 reads SGHRS; CDR2 reads YFSETQ. Trimming cost V 0 bases and J 1 base, with 6 bases left between them. The CDR3 DNA reads as TGCGCCAGCAGCTTGGACAGGGGCACAGATACGCAGTATTTT. Residues: CASSLDRGTDTQYF.

This clone was detected once. The chain is built from TRBV7-8 and TRBJ1-2; 8 bases match TRBD1. CDR1 and CDR2 from the germline V gene are SGHVS and FQNEAQ. CDR3 length equals 15 residues. J lost 7 bases, V lost 1 base, and 8 bases had no gene match. CDR3 DNA: TGTGCCAGCAGCTTAGTCCCCAGGGGGCTCAGTGGCTACACCTTC. This translates into CASSLVPRGLSGYTF. Looking up the rest from reference TRBV7-8 and TRBJ1-2 gives the full variable domain: GAGVSQSPRYKVAKRGQDVALRCDPISGHVSLFWYQQALGQGPEFLTYFQNEAQLDKSGLPSDRFFAERPEGSVSTLKIQRTQQEDSAVYLCASSLVPRGLSGYTFGSGTRLTVV.

The chain recombines TRBV7-8 with TRBJ1-3; possibly TRBD1 for D (5 bases). CDR3 size: 16 residues. From germline, CDR1 is SGHVS and CDR2 FQNEAQ. V gave up 5 bases and J gave up 1 base, with 15 bases separating them. The CDR3 here is CASSVGAGRSGNTIYF. The CDR3 DNA is TGTGCCAGCAGCGTTGGGGCGGGGAGGTCTGGAAACACCATATATTTT. The complete variable domain, with remaining parts taken from reference TRBV7-8 and TRBJ1-3, reads GAGVSQSPRYKVAKRGQDVALRCDPISGHVSLFWYQQALGQGPEFLTYFQNEAQLDKSGLPSDRFFAERPEGSVSTLKIQRTQQEDSAVYLCASSVGAGRSGNTIYFGEGSWLTVV.

This chain joins TRBV5-4 and TRBJ2-3, with 8 bases aligning to TRBD1. The CDR3 is made up of 16 amino acids. J gave up 1 base and V 0 bases, and 4 bases lay outside the gene matches. From germline, CDR1 is SGHNT and CDR2 YYREEE (reference sequence). CDR3 loop: CASSLGGTGGTDTQYF. Here the CDR3 DNA reads TGTGCCAGCAGCTTGGGGGGGACAGGCGGCACAGATACGCAGTATTTT. Filled out from reference TRBV5-4 and TRBJ2-3, the complete variable domain reads ETGVTQSPTHLIKTRGQQVTLRCSSQSGHNTVSWYQQALGQGPQFIFQYYREEENGRGNFPPRFSGLQFPNYSSELNVNALELDDSALYLCASSLGGTGGTDTQYFGPGTRLTVL.

This clone occurred once. V is TRBV5-1 and J is TRBJ2-7, with 7 bases that match TRBD2. There are 15 residues in the CDR3. CDR1 and CDR2 (germline): SGHRS, YFSETQ. V shed 0 bases and J 2 bases; nucleotides not matched to a gene: 5. CDR3 loop: CASSLERGQTYEQYF. The CDR3 DNA reads as TGCGCCAGCAGCTTGGAGCGGGGCCAAACCTACGAGCAGTACTTC. Full variable domain (outside the CDR3, taken from reference TRBV5-1 and TRBJ2-7): KAGVTQTPRYLIKTRGQQVTLSCSPISGHRSVSWYQQTPGQGLQFLFEYFSETQRNKGNFPGRFSGRQFSNSRSEMNVSTLELGDSALYLCASSLERGQTYEQYFGPGTRLTVT.

The V call is TRBV6-1, the J call TRBJ2-1; possible D gene TRBD1, 5 bases. CDR3 length equals 12 residues. CDR1 and CDR2 from the germline V gene are MNHNS and SASEGT. V was clipped by 7 bases and J by 7 bases, with 11 bases between them. The CDR3 here is CASTYAGNEQFF. DNA of the CDR3: TGTGCCAGCACCTATGCAGGGAATGAGCAGTTCTTC.

This chain connects TRBV7-3 to TRBJ2-7; a possible D gene is TRBD2 (6 bases). Germline V gene lookup returns CDR1 SGHTA and CDR2 FQGTGA. The ends were cut back, 1 base at V and 6 bases at J, with 16 bases in the middle. The CDR3 has 15 amino acids. The CDR3 DNA reads TGTGCCAGCAGCTTAAGTGGGGGGTTAGGGGCCGAGCAGTACTTC. Amino acids: CASSLSGGLGAEQYF.

This chain joins TRBV19 and TRBJ1-5; unclear D gene. Germline CDR1 is LNHDA and CDR2 is SQIVND (reference sequence). Trimming cost V 4 bases and J 3 bases, with 10 bases left between them. CDR3 size: 14 residues. CDR3 nucleotide sequence: TGTGCCAGTAGTACTACCGGGAACAATCAGCCCCAGCATTTT. Residues: CASSTTGNNQPQHF.

The V call is TRBV4-3, the J call TRBJ1-1, with a tentative D call TRBD1 (5 bases). This CDR3 region has 13 residues. Germline CDR1 is LGHNA and CDR2 is YSLEER. V was clipped by 2 bases and J by 3 bases, with 7 bases between them. CDR3 DNA sequence: TGCGCCAGCAGCCAATTACAGGACACTGAAGCTTTCTTT. Protein: CASSQLQDTEAFF.

This clone was recorded a few times. The chain uses TRBV6-1 and TRBJ2-3, with TRBD1 as a possible D gene (6 bases). Trimming took 1 base from V and 2 from J, leaving 7 bases between them. Germline V gene data show CDR1 as MNHNS and CDR2 as SASEGT. CDR3 length equals 14 residues. The CDR3 protein is CASSEGTVTDTQYF. Written as DNA, the CDR3 is TGTGCCAGCAGTGAAGGGACAGTCACAGATACGCAGTATTTT.

V gene TRBV7-6 combines with J gene TRBJ2-2, with 9 bases lining up with TRBD1. The CDR3 covers 15 residues. The germline V gene encodes CDR1 SGHVS and CDR2 FNYEAQ. The junction had 6 bases not matched to a gene; V was cut back by 6 bases and J by 4 bases. The CDR3 spells CASRTGTGSTGELFF. The CDR3 nucleotides are TGTGCCAGCAGAACCGGGACAGGGTCCACCGGGGAGCTGTTTTTT.

This rearrangement joins TRBV19 to TRBJ1-1, with 7 bases identical to TRBD1. The CDR3 covers 16 residues. Trimming at V came to 3 bases and at J to 5 bases, leaving 12 bases not matched to a gene. From germline, CDR1 is LNHDA and CDR2 SQIVND (reference sequence). The CDR3 nucleotides are TGTGCCAGTAGTATCAGACAGGGCACTCGCTGGACTGAAGCTTTCTTT. Amino acids: CASSIRQGTRWTEAFF.

The rearrangement joins TRBV7-9 to TRBJ2-7; 9 bases match TRBD1. The CDR3 is 15 residues long. V dropped 0 bases and J dropped 4; count of bases not matched to a gene: 4. Per germline, CDR1 SEHNR and CDR2 FQNEAQ (reference sequence). CDR3 in DNA: TGTGCCAGCAGCTTAGCGCCGACAGGGGGGTACGAGCAGTACTTC. This codes for CASSLAPTGGYEQYF.

This clone was seen a handful of times. The chain employs TRBV6-6 and TRBJ1-1; 7 positions match TRBD1. J was trimmed by 1 base and V by 4 bases; bases with no gene match: 3. Germline loops: CDR1 MNHNY, CDR2 SVGAGI (reference sequence). The CDR3 runs 14 residues. The CDR3 loop reads CASSSGGPNTEAFF. The CDR3 DNA follows: TGTGCCAGCAGTTCAGGGGGACCGAACACTGAAGCTTTCTTT.

The V call is TRBV7-6, the J call TRBJ1-6; TRBD1 agrees at 7 bases. Germline V CDR1 and CDR2: SGHVS, FNYEAQ. The CDR3 is 16 amino acids. The trim removed 2 bases at V and 7 bases at J, leaving 8 bases unmatched. The CDR3 nucleotides are TGTGCCAGCAGCTTAAAACCTCCGGGACAGAATTCACCCCTCCACTTT. Protein sequence: CASSLKPPGQNSPLHF.

The chain has TRBV5-4 and TRBJ2-3, with a weak D call TRBD2 (5 bases). Germline V gene data show CDR1 as SGHNT and CDR2 as YYREEE (reference sequence). The CDR3 totals 16 residues. Trimming shortened V by 4 bases and J by 0 bases, and 15 bases separated the two germline ends. The CDR3 coding sequence is TGTGCCAGCAGCGGCGGACTGCTAACTAGCACAGATACGCAGTATTTT. This translates into CASSGGLLTSTDTQYF.

V and J are TRBV19 and TRBJ2-7; TRBD1 matches at 9 bases. Germline assignment: CDR1 LNHDA and CDR2 SQIVND (reference sequence). V lost 3 bases and J lost 3; bases outside the gene matches: 6. The CDR3 is made up of 15 amino acids. Here the CDR3 reads CASSMSGQGLYEQYF. The CDR3 nucleotides read TGTGCCAGTAGTATGTCGGGACAGGGTCTCTACGAGCAGTACTTC.

The chain carries TRBV7-3 and TRBJ2-1; D unclear. The CDR3 has 14 residues. Germline assignment: CDR1 SGHTA and CDR2 FQGTGA. Trimming took off 0 bases at V and 6 bases at J, with 9 bases between the two ends. The CDR3 here is CASSLTRSPNEQFF. The CDR3 coding sequence is TGTGCCAGCAGCTTAACCAGGTCACCCAATGAGCAGTTCTTC.

V is TRBV19 and J is TRBJ2-2, with 8 positions matching TRBD1. Germline loops: CDR1 LNHDA, CDR2 SQIVND (reference sequence). V was clipped by 6 bases and J by 7 bases; unmatched bases: 7. This CDR3 has 14 amino acids. The DNA of the CDR3 is TGTGCCAGTAGCCGTCAGGGGGCTAACGGGGAGCTGTTTTTT. This translates into CASSRQGANGELFF.

This chain joins TRBV7-2 and TRBJ1-5; 8 bases agree with TRBD1. V shed 5 bases, J shed 6 bases, and the junction held 3 bases outside the gene matches. The CDR3 runs to 13 residues. Germline CDR1 is SGHTA and CDR2 is FQGNSA. The CDR3 is CASSPTGAQPQHF. In DNA, the CDR3 is TGTGCCAGCAGCCCGACAGGGGCTCAGCCCCAGCATTTT.

Turning to this clone: Other nucleotide sequences in the sample specify the same CDR3. The rearrangement links TRBV7-3 to TRBJ2-2, with TRBD1 as a possible D gene (6 bases). The germline V and J ends were trimmed by 1 base and 8 bases, with 14 bases remaining between them. Looked up from germline, CDR1 is SGHTA and CDR2 is FQGTGA. There are 15 residues in the CDR3. The CDR3 DNA sequence: TGTGCCAGCAGCTTAAGGGGACAACGGGCTGGGGAGCTGTTTTTT. This codes for CASSLRGQRAGELFF.

The J gene is TRBJ1-1, the V gene TRBV5-4, with D hard to call. V lost 4 bases, J lost 4 bases, and 26 bases lay in between. The germline CDR1 and CDR2 sequences are SGHNT and YYREEE (reference sequence). This CDR3 has 18 residues. The CDR3: CASSPAGRVVYRGTEAFF. In nucleotides, the CDR3 is TGTGCCAGCAGCCCTGCGGGGAGGGTGGTTTATCGAGGCACTGAAGCTTTCTTT.

The chain couples TRBV6-1 to TRBJ2-2, with D possibly matching TRBD1 (6 bases). V lost 4 bases and J lost 3, with 9 bases in between. The CDR3 covers 14 residues. In germline, CDR1 is MNHNS, CDR2 SASEGT. The DNA of the CDR3 is TGTGCCAGCAGTGTTTCAGGGGACACCGGGGAGCTGTTTTTT. Residues: CASSVSGDTGELFF.

The genes are TRBV5-6 and TRBJ2-3; 11 bases match TRBD2. The CDR3 loop spans 19 amino acids. The germline V gene has CDR1 SGHDT and CDR2 YYEEEE. Trimming cost V 1 base and J 0 bases; bases outside gene matches: 10. This CDR3 is CASSLFLTSGGSSTDTQYF. CDR3 bases: TGTGCCAGCAGCTTGTTTTTAACTAGCGGGGGTTCTAGCACAGATACGCAGTATTTT.

The genes are TRBV7-3 and TRBJ2-1; 12 nucleotides match TRBD2. V lost 0 bases to trimming and J lost 7 bases; unmatched junction nucleotides: 4. The CDR3 has 16 amino acids. Looked up from germline, CDR1 is SGHTA and CDR2 is FQGTGA. CDR3 protein: CASSLTKTSGGNEQFF. The CDR3 coding sequence is TGTGCCAGCAGCTTAACGAAGACTAGCGGGGGAAATGAGCAGTTCTTC.